This record covers a single T cell receptor (beta chain). Its antigen remains unidentified. Here immunoSEQ multiplex PCR was the method, and the copy in TCRdb shows in-frame clones only, minus some. The data show around 31,000 clones, roughly 80% seen once. The CDR3 sequence is 13 residues long. The V end lost 6 bases, the J end lost 8 bases, and 14 bases lay between the germline ends. Germline V gives CDR1 SGHNT, CDR2 YYREEE (reference sequence). The data belong to a study of a mutant IDH1 vaccine in newly diagnosed glioma. Time point specified: week 35, safety follow-up. One vaccine dose held 300 ug of mutant IDH1 20-mer peptide and came with topical imiquimod.

The chain recombines TRBV5-4 with TRBJ1-4, with D possibly being TRBD1 (6 bases). The TCR originated in a man between 25 and 39 years old with glioma. The specimen was PBMCs, collected from a glioma patient whose treatment included an IDH1 peptide vaccine. CDR3 residues: CASTQGPREKLFF. The CDR3 DNA reads TGTGCCAGCACCCAGGGGCCGAGGGAAAAACTGTTTTTT. Full variable domain (remainder filled in from reference TRBV5-4 and TRBJ1-4): ETGVTQSPTHLIKTRGQQVTLRCSSQSGHNTVSWYQQALGQGPQFIFQYYREEENGRGNFPPRFSGLQFPNYSSELNVNALELDDSALYLCASTQGPREKLFFGSGTQLSVL.